The 21 T cell receptor beta chains listed next were all sequenced from one sample in a study of early T cells in non-severe SARS-CoV-2 infection. MiXCR was run by TCRdb on the 5' RACE reads, yielding one entry per CDR3 protein. The sample contains tens of thousands of distinct CDR3 sequences, around 20% of which appear only once. The sequencing here drew on whole blood, taken at baseline. The receptor set was obtained from an adult who was a healthcare worker with PCR-confirmed SARS-CoV-2 infection or an uninfected control (not recorded which).

V and J are TRBV7-3 and TRBJ1-2; tentatively, D is TRBD1 (6 bases). The germline V gene has CDR1 SGHTA and CDR2 FQGTGA. Between the trimmed V and J ends, which lost 5 bases and 6 bases, there was a span of 13 bases. This CDR3 has 13 residues. DNA for the CDR3: TGTGCCAGCAGCCTAGGCAGGGGTGATGGCTACACCTTC. As protein: CASSLGRGDGYTF.

This rearrangement joins TRBV10-3 to TRBJ2-7, with D maybe TRBD2 (6 bases). Germline-derived CDR1 and CDR2 are ENHRY and SYGVKD. This CDR3 contains 13 residues. V was trimmed by 8 bases and J by 3 bases, leaving 14 bases between them. CDR3 region: CAIEEGPFYEQYF. The CDR3 region has the DNA TGTGCCATCGAGGAGGGACCCTTCTACGAGCAGTACTTC.

J is TRBJ2-7 and V is TRBV7-9, with D maybe TRBD2 (6 bases). Germline V CDR1 and CDR2: SEHNR, FQNEAQ (reference sequence). With 5 bases removed from V and 4 bases from J, the gap between germline ends came to 21 bases. The CDR3 runs to 16 residues. The CDR3, as DNA: TGTGCCAGCAGCCCACGTGGGGGGACCTTCCTTTACGAGCAGTACTTC. It codes for CASSPRGGTFLYEQYF.

There are a few counts of this clonotype. V is TRBV7-9 and J is TRBJ2-5; D gene unclear. Trimming left V 6 bases short and J 1 base short, with 9 bases between. Germline values: CDR1 SEHNR, CDR2 FQNEAQ (reference sequence). The CDR3 has 13 residues. The CDR3 loop is CASSSRVQETQYF. CDR3 DNA sequence: TGTGCCAGCAGTTCCCGTGTCCAAGAGACCCAGTACTTC.

This clonotype occurred a few times. The chain joins TRBV11-2 to TRBJ1-1; perhaps TRBD1 as D (5 bases). V lost 4 bases to trimming and J lost 4 bases, with 16 bases between them. The CDR3 length is 15 residues. Germline V CDR1 and CDR2: SGHAT, FQNNGV. CDR3 in amino acids: CASSSFKRDGTEAFF. The DNA for the CDR3 is TGTGCCAGCAGCTCCTTCAAGAGGGACGGCACTGAAGCTTTCTTT. The variable domain in full, completed from reference TRBV11-2 and TRBJ1-1, reads EAGVAQSPRYKIIEKRQSVAFWCNPISGHATLYWYQQILGQGPKLLIQFQNNGVVDDSQLPKDRFSAERLKGVDSTLKIQPAKLEDSAVYLCASSSFKRDGTEAFFGQGTRLTVV.

V usage is TRBV7-6 and J usage is TRBJ2-7; TRBD2 matches at 13 bases. This CDR3 spans 18 amino acids. Germline trimming cut 1 base from V and 6 bases from J; bases unmatched to any gene: 12. Germline CDR1 SGHVS, CDR2 FNYEAQ. CDR3 in amino acids: CASSLGAGLAGTRSEQYF. CDR3 nucleotide sequence: TGTGCCAGCAGCTTAGGAGCGGGACTAGCGGGGACCCGGAGCGAGCAGTACTTC.

This clonotype was found once. DNA of the CDR3: TGTGCCAGCTCACCATCCGGGACAGTAATCAACACTGAAGCTTTCTTT. Its translation is CASSPSGTVINTEAFF. The genes are TRBV18 and TRBJ1-1, with 7 positions matching TRBD1. CDR1 is KGHSH, CDR2 LQKENI, per germline. This CDR3 contains 16 residues. The J segment lost 2 bases and the V segment lost 2 bases, leaving 8 bases of the junction unmatched.

The genes are TRBV18 and TRBJ1-1, with D perhaps TRBD1 (5 bases). The V and J ends lost 2 bases and 5 bases respectively, with 12 bases between them. This CDR3 spans 14 amino acids. Per germline, CDR1 KGHSH and CDR2 LQKENI. In nucleotides, the CDR3 is TGTGCCAGCTCACCATTACAGGAGAAGACTGAAGCTTTCTTT. As protein: CASSPLQEKTEAFF.

The rearrangement uses TRBV29-1 and TRBJ1-5; TRBD1 aligns across 8 bases. The CDR3 extends over 13 amino acids. V lost 6 bases, J lost 6 bases, and 7 bases stayed unmatched. Germline CDR1 SQVTM, CDR2 ANQGSEA. The CDR3: CSVGGQGSQPQHF. CDR3 nucleotide sequence: TGCAGCGTCGGAGGACAGGGCAGTCAGCCCCAGCATTTT.

J is TRBJ2-6 and V is TRBV11-1, with unresolved D. This CDR3 contains 14 residues. V was clipped by 5 bases and J by 0 bases, with 5 bases between them. Germline CDR1 reads SGHAT; CDR2 reads FQDESV (reference sequence). Written as DNA, the CDR3 is TGTGCCAGCAGCCCAATCTCTGGGGCCAACGTCCTGACTTTC. Protein product: CASSPISGANVLTF. Based on the CDR3 plus reference TRBV11-1 and TRBJ2-6, the full variable domain is EAEVAQSPRYKITEKSQAVAFWCDPISGHATLYWYRQILGQGPELLVQFQDESVVDDSQLPKDRFSAERLKGVDSTLKIQPAELGDSAMYLCASSPISGANVLTFGAGSRLTVL.

CDR3 sequence (DNA): TGCGCCAGCACCCCCATCCCCCGGGGTTTTAATGAGCAGTTCTTC. Translation: CASTPIPRGFNEQFF. The V and J genes are TRBV5-1 and TRBJ2-1, with TRBD2 as a possible D gene (5 bases). Per germline, CDR1 SGHRS and CDR2 YFSETQ. This CDR3 is built from 15 residues. Trimming pared 6 bases from V and 7 bases from J, leaving 20 bases between. Together with reference TRBV5-1 and TRBJ2-1, the CDR3 gives the full variable domain: KAGVTQTPRYLIKTRGQQVTLSCSPISGHRSVSWYQQTPGQGLQFLFEYFSETQRNKGNFPGRFSGRQFSNSRSEMNVSTLELGDSALYLCASTPIPRGFNEQFFGPGTRLTVL.

This clonotype was recorded a few times. J is TRBJ1-5 and V is TRBV7-2; the D is unclear. Germline V gene lookup returns CDR1 SGHTA and CDR2 FQGNSA. The V and J ends lost 5 bases and 3 bases respectively, with 14 bases between them. This CDR3 region has 15 residues. CDR3 loop: CASSERTLINQPQHF. The CDR3 DNA is TGTGCCAGCAGCGAGCGGACGCTTATCAATCAGCCCCAGCATTTT. The full variable domain, completed using reference TRBV7-2 and TRBJ1-5, is GAGVSQSPSNKVTEKGKDVELRCDPISGHTALYWYRQSLGQGLEFLIYFQGNSAPDKSGLPSDRFSAERTGGSVSTLTIQRTQQEDSAVYLCASSERTLINQPQHFGDGTRLSIL.

The chain combines TRBV3-1 with TRBJ2-3; D ambiguous. V shed 0 bases and J shed 0 bases, with 7 bases lying between them. The CDR3 extends over 15 amino acids. CDR1 and CDR2 from the germline V gene are LGHDT and YNNKEL (reference sequence). This chain's CDR3 is CASSQDTASTDTQYF. DNA for the CDR3: TGTGCCAGCAGCCAAGATACAGCAAGCACAGATACGCAGTATTTT.

The gene calls are TRBV27 and TRBJ2-1, with TRBD2 matching 11 bases. The V and J ends lost 2 bases and 9 bases, in that order; junction bases with no gene match: 6. The CDR3 is 15 amino acids. From germline, CDR1 is MNHEY and CDR2 SMNVEV (reference sequence). CDR3 protein: CASSLGSGGAGEQFF. Written as DNA, the CDR3 is TGTGCCAGCAGTTTAGGTAGCGGGGGGGCCGGTGAGCAGTTCTTC.

This clonotype was found a few times. This chain links TRBV4-1 with TRBJ1-1, with 7 positions matching TRBD1. The junction had 6 bases not matched to a gene; V was cut back by 8 bases and J by 3 bases. This CDR3 contains 13 residues. Germline V lookup: CDR1 MGHRA, CDR2 YSYEKL. CDR3 sequence: CASGTDRYTEAFF. The CDR3 nucleotides are TGCGCCAGCGGAACGGACAGGTACACTGAAGCTTTCTTT.

This clonotype was observed at least ten times. The chain is built from TRBV7-8 and TRBJ2-3; 8 positions match TRBD2. This CDR3 has 15 amino acids. The germline V gene encodes CDR1 SGHVS and CDR2 FQNEAQ. The junction had 6 bases not matched to a gene; V was cut back by 5 bases and J by 2 bases. The chain's CDR3 is CASSRSGALTDTQYF. The CDR3, as DNA: TGTGCCAGCAGCCGTAGCGGGGCCCTCACAGATACGCAGTATTTT.

The chain has TRBV11-1 and TRBJ2-3; 9 bases map to TRBD2. J was trimmed by 1 base and V by 4 bases; bases with no gene match: 12. Looked up from germline, CDR1 is SGHAT and CDR2 is FQDESV (reference sequence). The CDR3 covers 18 residues. CDR3 sequence reads: CASSSPKTSGERTDTQYF. CDR3 DNA sequence: TGTGCCAGCAGCTCCCCAAAGACTAGCGGAGAACGCACAGATACGCAGTATTTT.

The genes are TRBV10-3 and TRBJ2-5; D is uncertain. This CDR3 is 15 amino acids long. V lost 4 bases and J 1 base, leaving 13 bases between the germline ends. Germline-derived CDR1 and CDR2 are ENHRY and SYGVKD. CDR3 amino acids: CAISASSPSQETQYF. CDR3 coding DNA: TGTGCCATCAGTGCGTCTAGTCCTTCCCAAGAGACCCAGTACTTC.

V is TRBV20-1 and J is TRBJ2-3, with TRBD2 matching over 9 bases. CDR3 size: 14 residues. The V segment lost 5 bases and the J segment 4 bases; nucleotides outside the gene matches: 7. The germline V gene has CDR1 DFQATT and CDR2 SNEGSKA (reference sequence). Here the CDR3 DNA reads TGCAGTGCTCCGCGGGGGGGCAGGGCAGATACGCAGTATTTT. This gives the protein CSAPRGGRADTQYF.

In this sample, this clonotype turned up once. The chain joins TRBV10-3 to TRBJ2-2; a possible D gene is TRBD1 (5 bases). CDR3 size: 16 residues. Trimming took 2 bases from V and 6 from J, leaving 16 bases between them. Germline CDR1 and CDR2: ENHRY and SYGVKD. The CDR3 nucleotides are TGTGCCATCAGTGAGAGGGGCTCCGTTTTGGCCGGGGAGCTGTTTTTT. Translation gives CAISERGSVLAGELFF.

In this sample, this clonotype turned up a few times. The chain is built from TRBV5-4 and TRBJ2-6; D is possibly TRBD2 (6 bases). The CDR3 runs to 16 residues. The V end was cut by 0 bases, the J end by 4 bases, with 11 bases between. From germline, CDR1 is SGHNT and CDR2 YYREEE (reference sequence). The CDR3 coding sequence is TGTGCCAGCAGCTTGGCCGGAGGGGCCGGGGCCAACGTCCTGACTTTC. It specifies CASSLAGGAGANVLTF.